The 14 T cell receptor beta chains presented below share a single source sample, sequenced in a study of CD4 T cells in relation to SARS-CoV-2 and coronaviruses (dated by TCRdb to 2020 to 2023). Libraries came from the immunoSEQ multiplex PCR assay. TCRdb limited this immuneACCESS table to in-frame rearrangements with V and J called. A share of clones is missing; checked studies link under half to unresolved V genes, and the rest is unexplained. This sample holds 20,000 to 25,000 clones; just under 70% were observed only once. The ten largest clones take up roughly 19% of the sample. Antigen specificity for these receptors is unknown. CD4+ T cells from unexposed donors were collected before the COVID-19 pandemic (2011-2018). After about 10 days of culture, CD4+ T cells were isolated with the EasySep CD4+ T cell isolation kit. Sequenced sample: CD4+ T cells from PBMCs, cultured in vitro. The receptors shown here come from a human donor in good health.

This chain connects TRBV6-2 or TRBV6-3 to TRBJ1-1; D is uncertain. Per the germline V gene, CDR1 is MNHEY and CDR2 is SVGEGT. V lost 3 bases, J lost 1 base, and 9 bases lay in between. CDR3 length: 14 amino acids. The CDR3 sequence: CASSYATANTEAFF. DNA of the CDR3: TGTGCCAGCAGTTATGCGACTGCGAACACTGAAGCTTTCTTT.

This clone was seen a handful of times. CDR3 in DNA: TGTGCCAGCAGCCAAGCGGGAGGGCAGTTCTTC. Translation gives CASSQAGGQFF. The chain employs TRBV3-1 (or the pseudogene TRBV3-2) and TRBJ2-1, with 7 positions matching TRBD2. With 1 base clipped from V and 12 bases from J, the junction kept 0 bases outside the gene matches. This CDR3 spans 11 amino acids. The germline CDR1 and CDR2 sequences are LGHDT and YNNKEL (reference sequence).

This sequence joins TRBV5-1 and TRBJ1-1; 11 bases align to TRBD1. The CDR3 is 15 residues long. Germline CDR1 and CDR2: SGHRS and YFSETQ. The V and J ends lost 3 bases and 5 bases, in that order; junction bases with no gene match: 6. CDR3 loop: CASSYGTGGVTEAFF. CDR3 DNA sequence: TGCGCCAGCAGCTACGGGACAGGGGGTGTTACTGAAGCTTTCTTT.

The table lists this clone with a few counts. The chain couples TRBV19 to TRBJ1-2; D unresolved. Per germline, CDR1 LNHDA and CDR2 SQIVND (reference sequence). CDR3 length equals 14 residues. V was shortened by 1 base and J by 4 bases, with 10 bases between the two germline ends. CDR3 protein: CASSIGSQTYGYTF. The DNA for the CDR3 is TGTGCCAGTAGTATAGGTTCCCAGACCTATGGCTACACCTTC.

This chain joins TRBV6-5 and TRBJ1-2; 9 positions agree with TRBD1. Germline loops: CDR1 MNHEY, CDR2 SVGAGI. The CDR3 loop spans 16 amino acids. Trimming took 4 bases from V and 12 from J; bases not matched to a gene: 18. The CDR3 DNA sequence: TGTGCCAGCAGTTTCAACTTACAGGGGGCCTCTATGGAGGACACCTTC. Its protein is CASSFNLQGASMEDTF.

This sequence joins TRBV7-2 and TRBJ2-1; D not resolved. Trimming removed 9 bases from V and 6 bases from J, with 15 bases in between. Looked up from germline, CDR1 is SGHTA and CDR2 is FQGNSA. The CDR3 is 13 residues long. CDR3 in amino acids: CASKALIFNEQFF. The CDR3, as DNA: TGTGCCAGTAAGGCTTTGATTTTCAATGAGCAGTTCTTC.

The V call is TRBV2, the J call TRBJ2-3; 11 bases align to TRBD1. V was clipped by 8 bases and J by 6 bases; unmatched bases: 4. The CDR3 consists of 13 residues. CDR1 is SNHLY, CDR2 FYNNEI, per germline. In nucleotides, the CDR3 is TGTGCCAGCGGGGGGACAGGGGGGGATACGCAGTATTTT. Translation gives CASGGTGGDTQYF.

The chain combines TRBV3-1 (or the pseudogene TRBV3-2) with TRBJ2-2; D is possibly TRBD1 (6 bases). This CDR3 is 14 amino acids long. V lost 6 bases, J lost 5 bases, and 13 bases lay in between. CDR1 is LGHDT and CDR2 is YNNKEL in the germline V gene (reference sequence). The CDR3 loop reads CASRQGRSTGELFF. CDR3 nucleotides: TGTGCCAGCAGACAGGGCCGGTCGACCGGGGAGCTGTTTTTT.

The rearrangement joins TRBV6-6 to TRBJ1-5, with TRBD1 identical over 8 bases. The CDR3 is 14 amino acids. V dropped 2 bases and J dropped 6; count of bases not matched to a gene: 3. CDR1 MNHNY and CDR2 SVGAGI come from the germline V gene (reference sequence). The CDR3 nucleotides read TGTGCCAGCAGTTACCCCGGGACAGGTCAGCCCCAGCATTTT. Translation gives CASSYPGTGQPQHF.

This clone was counted once. The DNA for the CDR3 is TGTGCCAGCAGCGTGGACCGACCCACTGAAGCTTTCTTT. Protein: CASSVDRPTEAFF. The chain combines TRBV7-2 with TRBJ1-1; D gene ambiguous. Germline CDR1 reads SGHTA; CDR2 reads FQGNSA. The CDR3 spans 13 residues. V shed 5 bases and J shed 4 bases, with 11 bases lying between them.

This clone appeared a single time. This chain links TRBV5-1 with TRBJ2-7; no firm D call. The CDR3 has 12 residues. CDR1 and CDR2 (germline): SGHRS, YFSETQ. V gave up 1 base and J gave up 0 bases, with 2 bases separating them. The CDR3 reads CASSLPSYEQYF. The CDR3 DNA reads TGCGCCAGCAGCTTGCCCTCCTACGAGCAGTACTTC.

The chain uses TRBV7-6 and TRBJ2-1; either TRBD1 or TRBD2 may fit D (5 bases each). Trimming stripped 5 bases from V and 5 bases from J, with 16 bases between. Germline V gene lookup returns CDR1 SGHVS and CDR2 FNYEAQ. This CDR3 region has 15 residues. The CDR3 sequence: CASSRRGAQDNEQFF. CDR3 DNA: TGTGCCAGCAGCCGCCGAGGGGCGCAGGACAATGAGCAGTTCTTC.

The chain uses TRBV2 and TRBJ2-2; 10 bases agree with TRBD2. Germline V CDR1 and CDR2: SNHLY, FYNNEI. V shed 4 bases, J shed 2 bases, and the junction held 1 base outside the gene matches. The CDR3 is 15 residues long. The CDR3 bases are TGTGCCAGCAGTGTAGCGGGGGGTAACACCGGGGAGCTGTTTTTT. Its protein is CASSVAGGNTGELFF.

This clone turned up a few times. The chain has TRBV7-6 and TRBJ2-1, with D possibly TRBD1 on 6 matching bases. This CDR3 spans 15 amino acids. V lost 0 bases, J lost 9 bases, and 15 bases lay in between. The V gene's germline CDR1 is SGHVS and CDR2 FNYEAQ. CDR3 amino acids: CASSLAPGTGSEQFF. CDR3 DNA sequence: TGTGCCAGCAGCTTAGCCCCAGGAACAGGGAGTGAGCAGTTCTTC. Combining the CDR3 with reference TRBV7-6 and TRBJ2-1 gives the whole variable domain GAGVSQSPRYKVTKRGQDVALRCDPISGHVSLYWYRQALGQGPEFLTYFNYEAQQDKSGLPNDRFSAERPEGSISTLTIQRTEQRDSAMYRCASSLAPGTGSEQFFGPGTRLTVL.